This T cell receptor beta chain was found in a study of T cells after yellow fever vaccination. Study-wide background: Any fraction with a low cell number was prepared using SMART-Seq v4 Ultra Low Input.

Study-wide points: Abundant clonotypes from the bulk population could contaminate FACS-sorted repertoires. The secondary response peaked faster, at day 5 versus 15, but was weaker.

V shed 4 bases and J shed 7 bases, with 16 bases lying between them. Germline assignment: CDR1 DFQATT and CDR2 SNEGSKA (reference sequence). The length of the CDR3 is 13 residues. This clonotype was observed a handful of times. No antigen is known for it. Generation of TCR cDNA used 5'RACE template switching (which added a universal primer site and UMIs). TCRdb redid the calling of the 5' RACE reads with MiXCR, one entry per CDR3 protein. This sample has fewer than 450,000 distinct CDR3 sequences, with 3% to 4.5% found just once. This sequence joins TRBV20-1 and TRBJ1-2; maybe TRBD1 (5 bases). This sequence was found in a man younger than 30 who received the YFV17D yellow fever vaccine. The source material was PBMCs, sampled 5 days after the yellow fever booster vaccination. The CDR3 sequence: CSAKAGYGFGYTF. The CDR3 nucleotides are TGCAGTGCTAAGGCAGGGTACGGTTTTGGCTACACCTTC.